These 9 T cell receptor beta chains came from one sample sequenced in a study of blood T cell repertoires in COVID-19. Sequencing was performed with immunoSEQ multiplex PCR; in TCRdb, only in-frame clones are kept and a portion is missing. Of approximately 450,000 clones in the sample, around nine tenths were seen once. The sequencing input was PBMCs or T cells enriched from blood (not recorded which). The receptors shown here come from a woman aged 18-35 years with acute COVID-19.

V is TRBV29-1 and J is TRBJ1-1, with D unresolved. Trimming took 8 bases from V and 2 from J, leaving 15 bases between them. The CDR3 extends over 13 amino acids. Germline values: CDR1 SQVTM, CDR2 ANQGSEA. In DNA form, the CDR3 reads TGCAGCCATTGGGCAGACCATAACACTGAAGCTTTCTTT. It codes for CSHWADHNTEAFF.

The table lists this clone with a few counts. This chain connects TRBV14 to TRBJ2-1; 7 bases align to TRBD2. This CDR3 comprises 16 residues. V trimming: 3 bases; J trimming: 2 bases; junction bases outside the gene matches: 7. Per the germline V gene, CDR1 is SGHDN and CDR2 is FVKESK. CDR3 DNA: TGTGCCAGCAGCCACAGGGCGGGGGTTACCTACAATGAGCAGTTCTTC. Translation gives CASSHRAGVTYNEQFF. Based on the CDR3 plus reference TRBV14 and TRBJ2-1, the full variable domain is EAGVTQFPSHSVIEKGQTVTLRCDPISGHDNLYWYRRVMGKEIKFLLHFVKESKQDESGMPNNRFLAERTGGTYSTLKVQPAELEDSGVYFCASSHRAGVTYNEQFFGPGTRLTVL.

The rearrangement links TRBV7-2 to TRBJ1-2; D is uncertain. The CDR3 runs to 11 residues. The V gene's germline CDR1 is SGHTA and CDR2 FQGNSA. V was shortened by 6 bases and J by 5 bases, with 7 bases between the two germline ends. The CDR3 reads CASSNSYGYTF. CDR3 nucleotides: TGTGCCAGCAGTAACTCATATGGCTACACCTTC.

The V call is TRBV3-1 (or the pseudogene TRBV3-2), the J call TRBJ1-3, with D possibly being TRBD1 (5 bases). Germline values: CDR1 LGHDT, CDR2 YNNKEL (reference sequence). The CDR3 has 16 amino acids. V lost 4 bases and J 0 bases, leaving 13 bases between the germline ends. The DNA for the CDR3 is TGTGCCAGCAGCCCAAGGGGTAGTTACTCTGGAAACACCATATATTTT. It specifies CASSPRGSYSGNTIYF.

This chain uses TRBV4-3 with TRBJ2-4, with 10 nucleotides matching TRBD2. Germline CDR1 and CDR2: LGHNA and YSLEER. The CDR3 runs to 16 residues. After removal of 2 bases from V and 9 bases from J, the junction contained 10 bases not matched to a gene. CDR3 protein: CASSQQREGVLSIQYF. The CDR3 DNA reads TGCGCCAGCAGCCAACAGCGGGAGGGCGTATTATCCATTCAGTACTTC.

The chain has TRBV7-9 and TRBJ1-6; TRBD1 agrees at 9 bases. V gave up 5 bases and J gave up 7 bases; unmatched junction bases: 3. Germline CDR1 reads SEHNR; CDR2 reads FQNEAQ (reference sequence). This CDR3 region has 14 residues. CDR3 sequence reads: CASSGTGTNSPLHF. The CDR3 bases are TGTGCCAGCAGCGGGACAGGGACCAATTCACCCCTCCACTTT.

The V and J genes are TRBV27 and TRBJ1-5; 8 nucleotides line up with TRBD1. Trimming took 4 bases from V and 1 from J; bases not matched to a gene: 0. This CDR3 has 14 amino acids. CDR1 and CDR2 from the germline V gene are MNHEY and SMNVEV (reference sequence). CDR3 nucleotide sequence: TGTGCCAGCAGTTGGACAGGGAGCAATCAGCCCCAGCATTTT. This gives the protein CASSWTGSNQPQHF.

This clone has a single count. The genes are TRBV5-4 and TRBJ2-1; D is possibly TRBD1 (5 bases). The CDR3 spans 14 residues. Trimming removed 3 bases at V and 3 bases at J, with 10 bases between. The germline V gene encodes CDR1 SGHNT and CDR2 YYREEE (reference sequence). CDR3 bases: TGTGCCAGCAGCTCGACAGAGAACTACAATGAGCAGTTCTTC. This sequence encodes CASSSTENYNEQFF. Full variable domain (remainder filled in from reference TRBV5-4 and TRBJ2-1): ETGVTQSPTHLIKTRGQQVTLRCSSQSGHNTVSWYQQALGQGPQFIFQYYREEENGRGNFPPRFSGLQFPNYSSELNVNALELDDSALYLCASSSTENYNEQFFGPGTRLTVL.

In DNA form, the CDR3 reads TGTGCCAGCAGCTTAGCGGGGGTCGACAGGGTGCCTCCCTATGGCTACACCTTC. It encodes CASSLAGVDRVPPYGYTF. The genes are TRBV7-8 and TRBJ1-2; TRBD1 agrees at 7 bases. V gave up 0 bases and J gave up 4 bases; unmatched junction bases: 14. The CDR3 is 18 amino acids. Germline V gene sequence: CDR1 SGHVS, CDR2 FQNEAQ. Variable domain in full (rest from reference TRBV7-8 and TRBJ1-2): GAGVSQSPRYKVAKRGQDVALRCDPISGHVSLFWYQQALGQGPEFLTYFQNEAQLDKSGLPSDRFFAERPEGSVSTLKIQRTQQEDSAVYLCASSLAGVDRVPPYGYTFGSGTRLTVV.